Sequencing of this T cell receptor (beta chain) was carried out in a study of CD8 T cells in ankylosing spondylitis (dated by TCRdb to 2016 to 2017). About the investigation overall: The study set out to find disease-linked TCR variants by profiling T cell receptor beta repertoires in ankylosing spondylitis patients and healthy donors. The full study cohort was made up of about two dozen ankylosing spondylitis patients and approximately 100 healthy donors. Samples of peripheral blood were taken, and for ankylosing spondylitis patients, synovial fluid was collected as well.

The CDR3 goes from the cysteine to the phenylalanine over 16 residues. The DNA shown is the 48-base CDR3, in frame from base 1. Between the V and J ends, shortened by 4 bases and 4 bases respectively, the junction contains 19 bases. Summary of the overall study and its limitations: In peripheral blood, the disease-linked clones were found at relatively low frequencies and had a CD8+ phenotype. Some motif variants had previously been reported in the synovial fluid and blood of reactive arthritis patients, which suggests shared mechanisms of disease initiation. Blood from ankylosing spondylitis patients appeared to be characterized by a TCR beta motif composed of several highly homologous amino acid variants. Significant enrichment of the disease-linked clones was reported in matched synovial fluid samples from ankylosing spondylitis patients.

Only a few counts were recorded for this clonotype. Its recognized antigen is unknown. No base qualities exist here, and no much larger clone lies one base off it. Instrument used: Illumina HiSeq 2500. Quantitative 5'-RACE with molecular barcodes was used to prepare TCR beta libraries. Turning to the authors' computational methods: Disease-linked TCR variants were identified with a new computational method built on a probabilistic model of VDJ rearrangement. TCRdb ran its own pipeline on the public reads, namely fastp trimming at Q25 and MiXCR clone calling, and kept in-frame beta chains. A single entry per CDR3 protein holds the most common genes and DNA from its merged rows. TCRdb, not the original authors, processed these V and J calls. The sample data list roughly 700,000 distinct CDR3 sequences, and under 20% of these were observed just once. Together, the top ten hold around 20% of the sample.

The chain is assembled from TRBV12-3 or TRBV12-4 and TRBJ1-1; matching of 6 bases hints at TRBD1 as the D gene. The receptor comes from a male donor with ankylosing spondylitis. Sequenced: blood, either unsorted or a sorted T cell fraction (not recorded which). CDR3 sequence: CASSSGQPRGGTEAFF. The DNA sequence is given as TGTGCCAGCAGTTCCGGACAGCCCCGAGGGGGCACTGAAGCTTTCTTT.